The entry below describes one T cell receptor (beta chain). Antigen: not known. Germline V lookup: CDR1 SGDLS, CDR2 YYNGEE. The CDR3 consists of 16 residues. V trimming: 3 bases; J trimming: 1 base; junction bases outside the gene matches: 7. The source of the sample is a study of cytomegalovirus exposure and HLA in healthy donors. Broader study findings: The authors listed some 150 TCR beta chains as cytomegalovirus-associated.

Measured with immunoSEQ multiplex PCR; TCRdb has only the in-frame clones, and not every one. The table shows about 58,000 clones, with about 92% occurring only once. The source of this sequence is a man younger than 35 in good health and CMV-seronegative. This chain connects TRBV9 to TRBJ2-5, with 9 bases identical to TRBD2. The specimen was PBMCs. The CDR3 reads CASSASTTSGQETQYF. CDR3 nucleotide sequence: TGTGCCAGCAGCGCCAGTACGACTAGCGGCCAAGAGACCCAGTACTTC.